These 9 T cell receptor beta chains were sequenced from one sample in a study of shared clonotypes between healthy human individuals (TCRdb year 2020). Library generation was performed with the immunoSEQ multiplex PCR assay. TCRdb's version of the immuneACCESS table is confined to in-frame rearrangements and falls short of the full clone set. An unresolved V gene accounts for under half of the shortfall where checked; the remainder is of unknown origin. The sample table shows 2 million to 3 million clones, and 93% are seen once. The ten largest clones represent approximately 0.35% of the sample. The sequenced sample was naive CD4+ T cells from PBMCs. The sample's cell subset or site label is to be understood as: CD45RA+ positively selected. Receptor source: a man aged 18 to 30 in good health. Some clones in this sample may be carry-over from other donors' samples.

J is TRBJ1-5 and V is TRBV28; D gene uncertain. This CDR3 spans 15 amino acids. V was pared by 6 bases and J by 3 bases, with 15 bases between. Germline assignment: CDR1 MDHEN and CDR2 SYDVKM. The CDR3 here is CASRTSGLDNQPQHF. The CDR3 coding sequence is TGTGCCAGCAGAACTTCAGGTTTGGACAATCAGCCCCAGCATTTT. Variable domain in full (rest from reference TRBV28 and TRBJ1-5): DVKVTQSSRYLVKRTGEKVFLECVQDMDHENMFWYRQDPGLGLRLIYFSYDVKMKEKGDIPEGYSVSREKKERFSLILESASTNQTSMYLCASRTSGLDNQPQHFGDGTRLSIL.

This chain links TRBV6-5 with TRBJ1-1; no definite D call. Trimming removed 5 bases from V and 3 bases from J, with 13 bases in between. This CDR3 contains 14 residues. Germline CDR1 reads MNHEY; CDR2 reads SVGAGI. Here the CDR3 DNA reads TGTGCCAGCAGTAACCGGGTCGCGGACACTGAAGCTTTCTTT. It specifies CASSNRVADTEAFF.

The chain carries TRBV5-1 and TRBJ2-1; D uncertain. CDR1 is SGHRS and CDR2 is YFSETQ in the germline V gene. The CDR3 runs to 12 residues. V lost 7 bases to trimming and J lost 5 bases, with 10 bases between them. Here the CDR3 reads CASGLRDNEQFF. In DNA form, the CDR3 reads TGCGCCAGCGGATTACGCGACAATGAGCAGTTCTTC.

J is TRBJ2-3 and V is TRBV18; the D gene is possibly TRBD2 (5 bases). The length of the CDR3 is 14 residues. Germline-derived CDR1 and CDR2 are KGHSH and LQKENI. The V end lost 1 base, the J end lost 6 bases, and 11 bases lay between the germline ends. The CDR3 loop reads CASSPLGADDTQYF. DNA of the CDR3: TGTGCCAGCTCACCACTCGGAGCGGATGATACGCAGTATTTT. Combining the CDR3 with reference TRBV18 and TRBJ2-3 gives the whole variable domain NAGVMQNPRHLVRRRGQEARLRCSPMKGHSHVYWYRQLPEEGLKFMVYLQKENIIDESGMPKERFSAEFPKEGPSILRIQQVVRGDSAAYFCASSPLGADDTQYFGPGTRLTVL.

V gene TRBV7-2 combines with J gene TRBJ1-5; TRBD1 aligns across 7 bases. The junction had 8 bases not matched to a gene; V was cut back by 5 bases and J by 4 bases. The CDR3 covers 15 residues. Germline V CDR1 and CDR2: SGHTA, FQGNSA. The CDR3 sequence: CASSEGTAGNQPQHF. For the CDR3, the DNA is TGTGCCAGCAGCGAAGGGACAGCCGGAAATCAGCCCCAGCATTTT.

J is TRBJ2-5 and V is TRBV6-1; 9 nucleotides align to TRBD1. The V gene end was trimmed by 6 bases and the J gene end by 9 bases; junction bases not matched to a gene: 8. Germline V lookup: CDR1 MNHNS, CDR2 SASEGT. The CDR3 runs to 13 residues. The CDR3 region has the DNA TGTGCCAGCAGAAAACAGGGGGCCCTAGCCCAGTACTTC. Translated: CASRKQGALAQYF.

This clone was seen only once. J is TRBJ1-5 and V is TRBV28; D unresolved. CDR3 length equals 14 residues. Germline CDR1 is MDHEN and CDR2 is SYDVKM. V was shortened by 1 base and J by 7 bases, with 11 bases between the two germline ends. CDR3 sequence (DNA): TGTGCCAGCAGTTTATCCCCCGGTATCCAGCCCCAGCATTTT. This gives the protein CASSLSPGIQPQHF.

The chain carries TRBV28 and TRBJ2-2; D unresolved. This CDR3 spans 14 amino acids. Germline CDR1 and CDR2: MDHEN and SYDVKM. The V gene lost 11 bases and the J gene lost 3 bases, with 16 bases spanning the gap. The CDR3 loop reads CAAHQRQYTGELFF. The CDR3 DNA follows: TGTGCCGCCCATCAACGGCAATACACCGGGGAGCTGTTTTTT.

Worth noting for this clone: Additional DNA sequences in this sample encode the identical CDR3. The gene calls are TRBV4-1 and TRBJ1-5; no definite D call. CDR3 length equals 16 residues. Looked up from germline, CDR1 is MGHRA and CDR2 is YSYEKL. Trimming stripped 0 bases from V and 0 bases from J, with 9 bases between. CDR3 DNA: TGCGCCAGCAGCCAAGATCGCGGTCATAGCAATCAGCCCCAGCATTTT. The encoded protein is CASSQDRGHSNQPQHF.